The 15 T cell receptor beta chains below all came from one sample that was sequenced in a study of radiation and T cells in renal cell carcinoma. The time point denotes: blood 4 weeks post-SBRT, at nephrectomy. Noted treatment: 15 Gy SBRT to primary tumor, nephrectomy 4 weeks later. Assay used: immunoSEQ multiplex PCR; TCRdb lists only in-frame clones, some missing. This sample has 140,000 to 150,000 clones; around 88% occur once, and the top ten carry less than 20%. Sample: blood, taken from a patient whose treatment included radiotherapy and nephrectomy. These receptors all stem from a woman in her forties or fifties with renal cell carcinoma.

The chain uses TRBV5-5 and TRBJ2-2; D uncertain. V lost 0 bases and J lost 1, with 4 bases in between. This CDR3 comprises 14 residues. In germline, CDR1 is SGHKS, CDR2 YYEKEE (reference sequence). CDR3 nucleotide sequence: TGTGCCAGCAGCTTGGGAGGGAACACCGGGGAGCTGTTTTTT. Protein sequence: CASSLGGNTGELFF.

This chain uses TRBV19 with TRBJ2-3, with a possible D match to TRBD2 (5 bases). This CDR3 has 15 residues. V lost 2 bases and J lost 9, with 18 bases in between. Germline V lookup: CDR1 LNHDA, CDR2 SQIVND (reference sequence). This CDR3 reads CASSIRGVASSTQYF. In DNA, the CDR3 is TGTGCCAGTAGTATACGGGGTGTGGCTAGTTCGACGCAGTATTTT. The variable domain in full, with the rest retrieved from reference TRBV19 and TRBJ2-3, is DGGITQSPKYLFRKEGQNVTLSCEQNLNHDAMYWYRQDPGQGLRLIYYSQIVNDFQKGDIAEGYSVSREKKESFPLTVTSAQKNPTAFYLCASSIRGVASSTQYFGPGTRLTVL.

The V gene is TRBV5-4, the J gene TRBJ2-3; weak D call: TRBD2 (6 bases). The CDR3 is made up of 14 amino acids. Per the germline V gene, CDR1 is SGHNT and CDR2 is YYREEE (reference sequence). Trimming shortened V by 3 bases and J by 2 bases, and 10 bases separated the two germline ends. CDR3 sequence (DNA): TGTGCCAGCAGCTCGAGCGGGTACACAGATACGCAGTATTTT. It specifies CASSSSGYTDTQYF.

This clone appeared once. The chain uses TRBV19 and TRBJ1-4; D is perhaps TRBD1 (6 bases). The CDR3 is 14 residues long. V lost 3 bases, J lost 14 bases, and 19 bases lay in between. Germline V lookup: CDR1 LNHDA, CDR2 SQIVND (reference sequence). CDR3 protein: CASSIGQGRRGLFF. The CDR3 bases are TGTGCCAGTAGTATCGGTCAGGGGCGAAGAGGGCTGTTTTTT.

The chain recombines TRBV7-9 with TRBJ2-1, with D perhaps being TRBD1 or TRBD2 (5 bases each). The CDR3 length is 14 residues. CDR1 is SEHNR and CDR2 is FQNEAQ in the germline V gene (reference sequence). Trimming cost V 0 bases and J 5 bases, with 8 bases left between them. CDR3 sequence reads: CASSLAVGHNEQFF. The CDR3 bases are TGTGCCAGCAGCTTAGCCGTGGGACACAATGAGCAGTTCTTC. The full variable domain, rest sourced from reference TRBV7-9 and TRBJ2-1, is DTGVSQNPRHKITKRGQNVTFRCDPISEHNRLYWYRQTLGQGPEFLTYFQNEAQLEKSRLLSDRFSAERPKGSFSTLEIQRTEQGDSAMYLCASSLAVGHNEQFFGPGTRLTVL.

CDR3: CASSLKRGLTDTQYF. The CDR3 DNA sequence: TGCGCCAGCAGCCTCAAGCGGGGACTCACAGATACGCAGTATTTT. The chain joins TRBV4-3 to TRBJ2-3; TRBD2 agrees at 7 bases. The CDR3 contains 15 residues. Germline V gives CDR1 LGHNA, CDR2 YSLEER. J was trimmed by 2 bases and V by 4 bases; bases with no gene match: 6.

The rearrangement links TRBV2 to TRBJ2-7, with 7 bases fitting TRBD1. The CDR3 covers 14 residues. Germline V gene sequence: CDR1 SNHLY, CDR2 FYNNEI. V dropped 1 base and J dropped 2; count of bases not matched to a gene: 2. The CDR3 protein is CASSEGDRTYEQYF. CDR3 DNA sequence: TGTGCCAGCAGTGAAGGGGACAGAACCTACGAGCAGTACTTC.

V usage is TRBV27 and J usage is TRBJ1-5; D is uncertain. The CDR3 sequence is 13 residues long. Germline V CDR1 and CDR2: MNHEY, SMNVEV (reference sequence). The V end lost 1 base, the J end lost 5 bases, and 6 bases lay between the germline ends. The CDR3 sequence is CASSLYWDQPQHF. The CDR3 nucleotides are TGTGCCAGCAGTTTATACTGGGATCAGCCCCAGCATTTT.

The rearrangement joins TRBV18 to TRBJ2-7; D gene unclear. Trimming shortened V by 3 bases and J by 6 bases, and 9 bases separated the two germline ends. Germline V lookup: CDR1 KGHSH, CDR2 LQKENI. The CDR3 has 12 amino acids. The CDR3 loop is CASSPQSGEQYF. In nucleotides, the CDR3 is TGTGCCAGCTCACCTCAGTCGGGCGAGCAGTACTTC.

This chain links TRBV6-5 with TRBJ1-2, with TRBD1 matching over 8 bases. This CDR3 has 13 amino acids. After removal of 6 bases from V and 8 bases from J, the junction contained 8 bases not matched to a gene. In germline, CDR1 is MNHEY, CDR2 SVGAGI. The CDR3 DNA reads as TGTGCCAGCAGACTCCAAGACAGGGGCGGCTACACCTTC. Protein sequence: CASRLQDRGGYTF.

In DNA, the CDR3 is TGTGCCAGCAGTCAGACAGGGACCTATGGCTACACCTTC. Translating it yields CASSQTGTYGYTF. The chain combines TRBV6-6 with TRBJ1-2; 7 positions match TRBD1. CDR1 is MNHNY, CDR2 SVGAGI, per germline (reference sequence). The trim removed 5 bases at V and 4 bases at J, leaving 4 bases unmatched. This CDR3 spans 13 amino acids.

This clone has only one observation. This chain joins TRBV5-1 and TRBJ2-3; D gene unclear. Looked up from germline, CDR1 is SGHRS and CDR2 is YFSETQ. V lost 0 bases and J lost 2, with 7 bases in between. The CDR3 is 14 residues long. The CDR3 reads CASSLAAPTDTQYF. The CDR3, as DNA: TGCGCCAGCAGCTTGGCCGCCCCCACAGATACGCAGTATTTT.

The CDR3 DNA is TGTGCCAGCAGCTTGGCATTAGCAGTCCTCGGGGAGACCCAGTACTTC. This translates into CASSLALAVLGETQYF. The chain links TRBV5-4 to TRBJ2-5; D gene uncertain. The V gene lost 0 bases and the J gene lost 5 bases, with 17 bases spanning the gap. This CDR3 has 16 residues. From germline, CDR1 is SGHNT and CDR2 YYREEE (reference sequence). Full variable domain (missing parts from reference TRBV5-4 and TRBJ2-5): ETGVTQSPTHLIKTRGQQVTLRCSSQSGHNTVSWYQQALGQGPQFIFQYYREEENGRGNFPPRFSGLQFPNYSSELNVNALELDDSALYLCASSLALAVLGETQYFGPGTRLLVL.

This chain joins TRBV7-2 and TRBJ2-4; D is uncertain. CDR3 length: 14 residues. Deletions cut 5 bases from V and 0 bases from J, with 8 bases between. The germline CDR1 and CDR2 sequences are SGHTA and FQGNSA. CDR3 sequence reads: CASSLDLAKNIQYF. The CDR3 nucleotides are TGTGCCAGCAGCCTTGACCTAGCCAAAAACATTCAGTACTTC.

This chain joins TRBV2 and TRBJ2-1; 7 bases match TRBD1. CDR1 is SNHLY and CDR2 is FYNNEI in the germline V gene. This CDR3 is 15 amino acids long. The ends lost 8 bases at V and 5 bases at J; junction bases unmatched: 12. The CDR3 here is CASLQGNRLHNEQFF. In DNA, the CDR3 is TGTGCCAGCTTACAGGGGAACCGCCTCCACAATGAGCAGTTCTTC. Supplemented by reference TRBV2 and TRBJ2-1, the full variable domain reads EPEVTQTPSHQVTQMGQEVILRCVPISNHLYFYWYRQILGQKVEFLVSFYNNEISEKSEIFDDQFSVERPDGSNFTLKIRSTKLEDSAMYFCASLQGNRLHNEQFFGPGTRLTVL.